The next 14 T cell receptor beta chains were all read from a single sample in a study of CD8 T cells in cerebrospinal fluid in Alzheimer's disease. TCRdb reprocessed the 10x single-cell sequencing reads, keeping one entry per CDR3 protein, no DNA. In all, the sample yields over a thousand distinct CDR3 sequences. Input material: cerebrospinal fluid. Receptor source: a human donor in good health.

This clonotype shows up as medium-sized (0.01 to 0.1%) by frequency. The chain couples TRBV6-1 to TRBJ2-1. Germline lookup yields CDR1 MNHNS and CDR2 SASEGT. The CDR3 is made up of 12 amino acids. The CDR3 sequence: CASSIAGPEQFF.

The chain combines TRBV5-1 with TRBJ1-1; with no DNA, the TCRdb D assignment of TRBD1 cannot be verified. The germline gives CDR1 SGHRS, CDR2 YFSETQ. The CDR3 runs 12 residues. This chain's CDR3 is CASSPRGTEAFF.

This clonotype counts as medium-sized (0.01 to 0.1%) by frequency. The chain employs TRBV7-8 and TRBJ2-7; TCRdb selects TRBD1, and the lack of DNA leaves this call unchecked. Per the germline V gene, CDR1 is SGHVS and CDR2 is FQNEAQ. This CDR3 spans 12 amino acids. CDR3: CASSLAGGEQYF. Based on the CDR3 plus reference TRBV7-8 and TRBJ2-7, the full variable domain is GAGVSQSPRYKVAKRGQDVALRCDPISGHVSLFWYQQALGQGPEFLTYFQNEAQLDKSGLPSDRFFAERPEGSVSTLKIQRTQQEDSAVYLCASSLAGGEQYFGPGTRLTVT.

Its frequency marks this clonotype as medium-sized. V is TRBV18 and J is TRBJ1-1. The length of the CDR3 is 12 residues. Germline V gene sequence: CDR1 KGHSH, CDR2 LQKENI. The CDR3 loop is CASSPQGSEAFF.

This clonotype is deemed large by its frequency. The gene calls are TRBV7-8 and TRBJ2-7. CDR1 and CDR2 from the germline V gene are SGHVS and FQNEAQ. CDR3 size: 15 residues. CDR3 region: CASSQTSTSSYEQYF.

This clonotype counts as medium-sized (0.01 to 0.1%) by frequency. The chain recombines TRBV9 with TRBJ2-2; lacking DNA, the TRBD1 call made by TCRdb goes unchecked. There are 17 residues in the CDR3. CDR1 SGDLS and CDR2 YYNGEE come from the germline V gene. The CDR3 is CASSVARGTEDTGELFF.

This chain joins TRBV4-1 and TRBJ2-3. There are 12 residues in the CDR3. Germline loops: CDR1 MGHRA, CDR2 YSYEKL. The CDR3 loop reads CASSQHQDTQYF.

This clonotype is deemed medium-sized by its frequency. CDR3 in amino acids: CSASAGNYGYTF. The rearrangement links TRBV20-1 to TRBJ1-2; TCRdb reports TRBD1, a call that lacks DNA to check it against. CDR3 length: 12 amino acids. The V gene's germline CDR1 is DFQATT and CDR2 SNEGSKA (reference sequence).

Considering frequency, this clonotype is medium-sized. J is TRBJ2-7 and V is TRBV3-1; TCRdb designates TRBD2, a call that cannot be tested without DNA. CDR1 LGHDT and CDR2 YNNKEL come from the germline V gene (reference sequence). The CDR3 length is 14 residues. The CDR3 sequence: CASSQGLLPYEQYF.

This clonotype is called medium-sized based on its frequency. The V and J genes are TRBV27 and TRBJ2-3; TCRdb indicates TRBD1, and absent DNA this call remains unverified. The CDR3 length is 13 residues. CDR1 MNHEY and CDR2 SMNVEV come from the germline V gene (reference sequence). CDR3 loop: CASSFRDLDTQYF.

By frequency, this clonotype registers medium-sized. The chain employs TRBV28 and TRBJ2-7; TCRdb calls TRBD2, which cannot be checked without DNA. Germline-derived CDR1 and CDR2 are MDHEN and SYDVKM. There are 16 residues in the CDR3. The CDR3 region is CASSTPSSGRAPEQYF.

According to its frequency, this clonotype is medium-sized. V gene TRBV5-6 combines with J gene TRBJ2-7. This CDR3 is 13 amino acids long. The germline gives CDR1 SGHDT, CDR2 YYEEEE. The CDR3 loop reads CASSLGLADEQYF. The full variable domain, rest sourced from reference TRBV5-6 and TRBJ2-7, is DAGVTQSPTHLIKTRGQQVTLRCSPKSGHDTVSWYQQALGQGPQFIFQYYEEEERQRGNFPDRFSGHQFPNYSSELNVNALLLGDSALYLCASSLGLADEQYFGPGTRLTVT.

This clonotype is labeled medium-sized based on frequency. The gene calls are TRBV5-1 and TRBJ2-5; absent DNA, TCRdb's TRBD2 call cannot be checked. The germline gives CDR1 SGHRS, CDR2 YFSETQ. The CDR3 sequence is 16 residues long. The CDR3 protein is CASSFGEGRTSETQYF.

This rearrangement joins TRBV6-6 to TRBJ1-5; TCRdb designates TRBD1, a call that cannot be tested without DNA. Germline CDR1 is MNHNY and CDR2 is SVGAGI (reference sequence). This CDR3 has 18 amino acids. CDR3 sequence: CASSYPSDGTWGNQPQHF.